The clone carrying this TCR beta chain occurred many times. Its specificity is not known. The time point denotes: patch test 2, 6 weeks after DPC sensitization. The treatment is: therapeutic diphenylcyclopropenone sensitization with weekly scalp DPC. These data originate in a study of human T cells and chemical hapten exposure. Original analysis: Sample TCR totals centred on a median of around 100,000, ranging about 20,000 to 700,000. TCRdb ran MiXCR on the RACE reads and lists one entry per CDR3 protein. These V and J calls derive from TCRdb rather than the authors' analysis. The data contain approximately 97,000 distinct CDR3 sequences, over 10% of them singletons. Study outcomes and limitations: The donors suffered from alopecia, so their immune response may not match that of healthy people. In comparison with controls, expanded TCRs gave rise to a significantly larger number of large CDR3 similarity clusters.

The CDR3 extends over 15 amino acids. V was cut by 4 bases and J by 7 bases, with 14 bases left in between. The V gene's germline CDR1 is LGHNA and CDR2 YNFKEQ. The TCR sequence derives from a middle-aged woman with alopecia areata. Some clones in this sample may be carry-over from other donors' samples. The material was whole blood, obtained in connection with sensitization to the hapten diphenylcyclopropenone (DPC). The chain joins TRBV4-2 to TRBJ1-6; TRBD1 might be the D (5 bases). CDR3 DNA sequence: TGTGCCAGCAGCCCCCTAACAGGAAGAAATTCACCCCTCCACTTT. Residues: CASSPLTGRNSPLHF.